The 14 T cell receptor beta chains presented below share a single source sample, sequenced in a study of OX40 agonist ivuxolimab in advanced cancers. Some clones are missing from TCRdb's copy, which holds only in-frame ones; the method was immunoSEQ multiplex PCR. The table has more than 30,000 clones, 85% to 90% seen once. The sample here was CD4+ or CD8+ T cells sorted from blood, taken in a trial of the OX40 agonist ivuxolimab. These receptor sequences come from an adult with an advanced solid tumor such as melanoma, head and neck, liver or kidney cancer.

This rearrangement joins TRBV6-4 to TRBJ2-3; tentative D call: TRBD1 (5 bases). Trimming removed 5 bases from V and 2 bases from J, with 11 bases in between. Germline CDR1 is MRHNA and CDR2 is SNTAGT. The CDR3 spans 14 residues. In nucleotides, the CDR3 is TGTGCCAGCAGTCCAGGGTACCTCACAGATACGCAGTATTTT. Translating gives CASSPGYLTDTQYF.

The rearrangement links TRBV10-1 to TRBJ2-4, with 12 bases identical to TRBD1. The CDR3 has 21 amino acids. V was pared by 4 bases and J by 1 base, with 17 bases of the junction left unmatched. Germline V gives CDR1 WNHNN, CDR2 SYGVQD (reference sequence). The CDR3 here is CASSVKDRDRGLFGAKNIQYF. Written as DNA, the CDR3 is TGCGCCAGCAGTGTTAAAGACCGGGACAGGGGGCTCTTTGGCGCCAAAAACATTCAGTACTTC.

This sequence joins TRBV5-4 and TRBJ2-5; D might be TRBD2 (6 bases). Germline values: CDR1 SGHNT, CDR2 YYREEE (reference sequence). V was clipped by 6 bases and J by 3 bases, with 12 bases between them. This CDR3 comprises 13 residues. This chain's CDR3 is CASTLWGEETQYF. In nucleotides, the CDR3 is TGTGCCAGCACCTTATGGGGGGAAGAGACCCAGTACTTC.

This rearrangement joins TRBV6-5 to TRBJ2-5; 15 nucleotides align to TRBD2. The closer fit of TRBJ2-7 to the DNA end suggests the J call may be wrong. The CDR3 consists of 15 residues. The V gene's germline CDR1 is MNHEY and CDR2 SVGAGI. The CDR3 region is CASSYRGLAGGEQYF. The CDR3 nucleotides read TGTGCCAGCAGTTACCGGGGACTAGCGGGGGGCGAGCAGTACTTC.

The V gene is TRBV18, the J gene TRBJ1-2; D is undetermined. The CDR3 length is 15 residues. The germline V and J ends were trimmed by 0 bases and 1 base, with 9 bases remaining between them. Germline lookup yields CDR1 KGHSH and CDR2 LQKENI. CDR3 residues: CASSPPSSDNYGYTF. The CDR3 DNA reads TGTGCCAGCTCACCACCTTCTTCCGATAACTATGGCTACACCTTC.

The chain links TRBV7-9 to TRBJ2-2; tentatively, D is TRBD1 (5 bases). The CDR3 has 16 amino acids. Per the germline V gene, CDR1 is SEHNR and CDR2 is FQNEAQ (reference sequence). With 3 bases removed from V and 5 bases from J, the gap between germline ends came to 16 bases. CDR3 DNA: TGTGCCAGCAGCTTCAATCTAGGGGCGAGGACCGGGGAGCTGTTTTTT. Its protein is CASSFNLGARTGELFF.

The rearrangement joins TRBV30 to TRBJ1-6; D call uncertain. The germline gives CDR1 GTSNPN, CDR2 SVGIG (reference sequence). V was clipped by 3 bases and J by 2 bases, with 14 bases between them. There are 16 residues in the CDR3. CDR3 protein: CAWRPGSDPYNSPLHF. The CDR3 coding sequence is TGTGCCTGGAGGCCCGGGTCGGATCCCTATAATTCACCCCTCCACTTT.

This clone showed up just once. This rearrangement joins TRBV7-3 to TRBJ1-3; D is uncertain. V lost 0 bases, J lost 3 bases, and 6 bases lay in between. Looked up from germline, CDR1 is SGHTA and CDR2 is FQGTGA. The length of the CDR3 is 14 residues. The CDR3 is CASSLTGFGNTIYF. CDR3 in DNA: TGTGCCAGCAGCTTAACGGGCTTTGGAAACACCATATATTTT.

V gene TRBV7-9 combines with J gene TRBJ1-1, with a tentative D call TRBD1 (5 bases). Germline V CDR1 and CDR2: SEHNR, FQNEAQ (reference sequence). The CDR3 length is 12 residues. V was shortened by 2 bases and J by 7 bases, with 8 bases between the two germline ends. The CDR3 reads CASSLLGGEAFF. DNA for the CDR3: TGTGCCAGCAGCTTATTGGGGGGTGAAGCTTTCTTT.

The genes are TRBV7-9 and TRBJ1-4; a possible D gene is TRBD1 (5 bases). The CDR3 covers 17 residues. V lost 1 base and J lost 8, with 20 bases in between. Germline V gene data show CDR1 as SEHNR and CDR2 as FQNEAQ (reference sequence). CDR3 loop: CASSLDPTAGLGEKLFF. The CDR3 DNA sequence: TGTGCCAGCAGCTTAGACCCCACTGCGGGACTAGGGGAAAAACTGTTTTTT.

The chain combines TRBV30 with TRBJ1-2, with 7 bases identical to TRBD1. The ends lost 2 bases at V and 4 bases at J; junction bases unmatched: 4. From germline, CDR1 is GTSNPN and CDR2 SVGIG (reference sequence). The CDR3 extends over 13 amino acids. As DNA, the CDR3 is TGTGCCTGGAGTCCCGGACAGGTCTATGGCTACACCTTC. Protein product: CAWSPGQVYGYTF.

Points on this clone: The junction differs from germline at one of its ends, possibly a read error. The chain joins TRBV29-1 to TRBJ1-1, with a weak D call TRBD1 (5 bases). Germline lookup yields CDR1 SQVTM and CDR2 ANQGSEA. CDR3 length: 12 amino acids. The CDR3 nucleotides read TGCAGCGTGGAAGGTCAGGGCAGAGAAGCTTTCTTT. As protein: CSVEGQGREAFF.

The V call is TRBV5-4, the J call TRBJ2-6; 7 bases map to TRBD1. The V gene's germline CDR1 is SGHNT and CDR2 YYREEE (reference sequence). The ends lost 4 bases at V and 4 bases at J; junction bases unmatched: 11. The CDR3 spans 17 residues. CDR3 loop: CASSVRRQGSGANVLTF. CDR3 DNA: TGTGCCAGCAGCGTCCGGCGACAGGGCTCCGGGGCCAACGTCCTGACTTTC. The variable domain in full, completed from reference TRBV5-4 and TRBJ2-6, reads ETGVTQSPTHLIKTRGQQVTLRCSSQSGHNTVSWYQQALGQGPQFIFQYYREEENGRGNFPPRFSGLQFPNYSSELNVNALELDDSALYLCASSVRRQGSGANVLTFGAGSRLTVL.

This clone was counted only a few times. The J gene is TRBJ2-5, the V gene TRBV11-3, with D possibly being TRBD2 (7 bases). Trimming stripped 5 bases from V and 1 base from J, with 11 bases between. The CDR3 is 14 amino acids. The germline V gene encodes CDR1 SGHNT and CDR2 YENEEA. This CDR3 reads CASSEGGVQETQYF. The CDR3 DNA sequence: TGTGCCAGCAGCGAAGGGGGGGTCCAAGAGACCCAGTACTTC.